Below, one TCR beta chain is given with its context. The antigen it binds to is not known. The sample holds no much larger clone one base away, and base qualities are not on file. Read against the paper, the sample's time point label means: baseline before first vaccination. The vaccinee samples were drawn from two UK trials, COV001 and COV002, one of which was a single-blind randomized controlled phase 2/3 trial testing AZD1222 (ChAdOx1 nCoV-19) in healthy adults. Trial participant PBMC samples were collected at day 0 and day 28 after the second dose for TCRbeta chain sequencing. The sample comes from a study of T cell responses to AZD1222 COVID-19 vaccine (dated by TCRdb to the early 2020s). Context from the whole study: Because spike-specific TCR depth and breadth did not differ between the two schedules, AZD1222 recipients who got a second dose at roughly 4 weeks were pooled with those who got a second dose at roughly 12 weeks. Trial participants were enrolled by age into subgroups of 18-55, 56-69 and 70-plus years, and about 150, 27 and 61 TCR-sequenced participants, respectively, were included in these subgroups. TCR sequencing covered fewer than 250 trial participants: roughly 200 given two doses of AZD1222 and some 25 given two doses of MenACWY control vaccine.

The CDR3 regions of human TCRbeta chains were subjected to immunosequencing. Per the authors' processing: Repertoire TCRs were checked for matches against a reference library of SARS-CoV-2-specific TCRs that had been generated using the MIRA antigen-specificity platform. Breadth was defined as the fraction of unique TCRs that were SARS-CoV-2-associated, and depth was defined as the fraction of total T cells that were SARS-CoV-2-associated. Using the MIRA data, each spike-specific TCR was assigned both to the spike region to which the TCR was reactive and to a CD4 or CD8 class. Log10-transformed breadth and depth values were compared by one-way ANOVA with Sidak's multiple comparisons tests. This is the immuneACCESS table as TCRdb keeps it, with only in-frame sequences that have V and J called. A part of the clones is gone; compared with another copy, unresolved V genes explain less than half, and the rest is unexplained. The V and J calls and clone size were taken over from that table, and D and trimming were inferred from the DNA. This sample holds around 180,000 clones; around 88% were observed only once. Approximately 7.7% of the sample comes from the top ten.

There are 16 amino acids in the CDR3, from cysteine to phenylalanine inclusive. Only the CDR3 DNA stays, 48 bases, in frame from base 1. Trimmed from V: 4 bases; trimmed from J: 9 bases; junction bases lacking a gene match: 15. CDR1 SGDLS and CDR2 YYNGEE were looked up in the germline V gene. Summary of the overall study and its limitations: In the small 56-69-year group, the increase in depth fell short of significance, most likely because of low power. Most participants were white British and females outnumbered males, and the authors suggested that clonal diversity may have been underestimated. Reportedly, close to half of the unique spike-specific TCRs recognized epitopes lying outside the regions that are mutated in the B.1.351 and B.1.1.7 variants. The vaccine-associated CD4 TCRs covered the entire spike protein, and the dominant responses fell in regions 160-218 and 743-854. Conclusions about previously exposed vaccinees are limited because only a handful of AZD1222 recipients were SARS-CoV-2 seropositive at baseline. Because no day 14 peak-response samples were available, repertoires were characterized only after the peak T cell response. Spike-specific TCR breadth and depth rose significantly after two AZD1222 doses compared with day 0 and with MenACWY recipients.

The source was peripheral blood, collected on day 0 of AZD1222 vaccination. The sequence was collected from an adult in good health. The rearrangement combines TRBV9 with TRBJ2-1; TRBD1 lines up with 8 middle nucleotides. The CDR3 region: CASSPRQGRPLGEQFF. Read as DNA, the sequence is TGTGCCAGCAGCCCCCGACAGGGGAGACCTTTAGGTGAGCAGTTCTTC.